This T cell receptor (beta chain) emerged from a study of identical twins. TCRdb re-analysed the 5' RACE reads in MiXCR, keeping a single row per CDR3 protein. The table shows around 450,000 distinct CDR3 sequences, with 14% occurring only once. This clonotype was recorded many times. The CDR3 sequence is 13 residues long. Trimming removed 5 bases from V and 5 bases from J, with 12 bases in between. This sample was shared with a second study, whose subject was yellow fever vaccine responses in identical twins.

The specimen sequenced was CD4+ T cells sorted from blood. The clonotype comes from a woman aged 18-30 years in good health. This rearrangement joins TRBV12-3 or TRBV12-4 to TRBJ2-5, with D maybe TRBD2 (7 bases). CDR3 loop: CASSLGGGETQYF. CDR3 DNA sequence: TGTGCCAGCAGTCTAGGGGGGGGCGAGACCCAGTACTTC.